The rows below give T cell receptor beta chains drawn from one sample of a study of shared clonotypes between healthy human individuals. Using immunoSEQ multiplex PCR, the repertoire was profiled, and TCRdb retains in-frame clones only, with some absent. The table has 2 million to 2.5 million clones, nearly 97% seen once. Material: naive CD4+ T cells sorted from blood. The receptors originated from a man aged 18 to 30 in good health. Both conserved end residues are part of each CDR3. Each record gives: clone size, V gene, J gene, D gene, CDR3 DNA, CDR3 protein. D genes are given only for firm matches. Some rows mark clone size as missing; the rest say once, few, many or name a class of expanded clone.

-	TRBV19	TRBJ2-2	TRBD1	TGTGCCAGTACCGCGACAGGGGGGACCGGGGAGCTGTTTTTT	CASTATGGTGELFF
-	TRBV28	TRBJ1-2	-	TGTGCCAGCAGCCCAGGGGACTATGGCTACACCTTC	CASSPGDYGYTF
-	TRBV6-5	TRBJ2-5	-	TGTGCCAGCAGCCGCCGCGGGGAGACCCAGTACTTC	CASSRRGETQYF
-	TRBV4-3	TRBJ2-7	TRBD1	TGCGCCAGCAGCCCGGGACAGGTGAATGGCGAGCAGTACTTC	CASSPGQVNGEQYF
-	TRBV10-1	TRBJ1-1	-	TGCGCCAGCAGTGAGTCCAGGGTTGGGAACACTGAAGCTTTCTTT	CASSESRVGNTEAFF
-	TRBV5-1	TRBJ2-5	TRBD1	TGCGTCTCCAGCAGCCGGACAGGGAAAGAAGAGACCCAGTACTTC	CVSSSRTGKEETQYF
-	TRBV9	TRBJ2-7	TRBD1	TGTGCCAGCAGCGTAGAGGGACAGGCCGTCGGGGAGCAGTACTTC	CASSVEGQAVGEQYF
-	TRBV27	TRBJ2-7	-	TGTGCCAGCAGCCGAACACAATTGAGCTCCTACGAGCAGTACTTC	CASSRTQLSSYEQYF
-	TRBV18	TRBJ2-7	TRBD1	TGTGCCAGCTCACAAACCGGGACAGGGACCTACGAGCAGTACTTC	CASSQTGTGTYEQYF
-	TRBV5-1	TRBJ2-7	-	TGCGCCAGCAGCGACCTAGGACGCGAGCAGTACTTC	CASSDLGREQYF
-	TRBV2	TRBJ1-6	-	TGTGCCAGCAGTGATGTGTTGTCCGGTGGACCCCTCCACTTT	CASSDVLSGGPLHF
-	TRBV6-5	TRBJ2-1	TRBD2	TGTGCCAGCAGCCCACTAGCGGGGAAGAAGGATGAGCAGTTCTTC	CASSPLAGKKDEQFF
-	TRBV28	TRBJ1-5	-	TGTGCCTGCAGTTCTCTCCAGGATCAGCCCCAGCATTTT	CACSSLQDQPQHF
-	TRBV2	TRBJ2-7	-	TGTGCCAGCAGGGGGGAGTTCTACGAGCAGTACTTC	CASRGEFYEQYF
-	TRBV5-6	TRBJ2-3	-	TGTGCCTCCTCGCAGCCAGGCGGTACGCAGTATTTT	CASSQPGGTQYF
-	TRBV7-9	TRBJ2-7	TRBD1	TGTGCCAGCAGCTTACAGGGGGCCTACGAGCAGTACTTC	CASSLQGAYEQYF
-	TRBV20-1	TRBJ2-1	-	TGCAGTGCGTCCACCTACAATGAGCAGTTCTTC	CSASTYNEQFF
-	TRBV19	TRBJ2-5	TRBD1	TGTGCCAGTAGGAGGACAGGGGTCGAGGAGACCCAGTACTTC	CASRRTGVEETQYF
-	TRBV6-5	TRBJ1-1	-	TGTGCCAGCAGCCGCGGGGTTGGGGACACTGAAGCTTTCTTT	CASSRGVGDTEAFF
-	TRBV14	TRBJ2-5	-	TGTGCCAGCAGCCAAGATCCCAGGCCCCAGTACTTC	CASSQDPRPQYF
-	TRBV30	TRBJ2-1	-	TGTGCCTGGAGTGTACTTTTTTCCGGGACTCAGTTCTTC	CAWSVLFSGTQFF
-	TRBV7-4	TRBJ2-7	-	TGTGCCAGCAGCTTACACGACGGCTACGAGCAGTACTTC	CASSLHDGYEQYF
-	TRBV28	TRBJ2-6	-	TGTGCCAGCAGTAATGTAGTATCGACTGGGGCCAACGTCCTGACTTTC	CASSNVVSTGANVLTF
once	TRBV30	TRBJ1-2	TRBD1	TGTGCCTGGAGTGGGACAGGGTCGAAAGAGGGCTACACCTTC	CAWSGTGSKEGYTF
-	TRBV27	TRBJ1-6	-	TGTGCCAGCAGTTTTGAGGGACTGTCCCTACCCCTCCACTTT	CASSFEGLSLPLHF
-	TRBV4-1	TRBJ2-3	TRBD1	TGCGCCAGCAGCCAAGGGGCAGGGGACAGTATTGATACGCAGTATTTT	CASSQGAGDSIDTQYF
-	TRBV29-1	TRBJ1-1	-	TGCAGCGTTGTAAGGAGTTGGCAGAACACTGAAGCTTTCTTT	CSVVRSWQNTEAFF
-	TRBV7-7	TRBJ1-3	-	TGTGCTAGCAGTCCAGGGTATTCGGGAAACACCATATATTTT	CASSPGYSGNTIYF
-	TRBV6-5	TRBJ2-1	-	TGTGCCAGCAGCAGGGCCAATGAGCAGTTCTTC	CASSRANEQFF
-	TRBV19	TRBJ2-2	-	TGTGCCAGTGGAACCCGCGCGGCCGGGGAGCTGTTTTTT	CASGTRAAGELFF
once	TRBV6-5	TRBJ2-6	-	TGTGCCACTAAGAGGGCCAACGTCCTGACTTTC	CATKRANVLTF
-	TRBV5-6	TRBJ2-5	-	TGTGCCAGCAGCTATGGTGGCAGACAAGAGACCCAGTACTTC	CASSYGGRQETQYF
once	TRBV7-6	TRBJ1-6	-	TGTGCCAGCAGCTTGGGCCCCCGTTTATTGAATTCACCCCTCCACTTT	CASSLGPRLLNSPLHF
-	TRBV7-2	TRBJ2-7	-	TGTGCCAGCAGCTTAGAGCCGGGGTACGAGCAGTACTTC	CASSLEPGYEQYF
-	TRBV12-5	TRBJ2-2	-	TGTGCTAGTGGTTTGGTCCCCCTGGGGGAGCACACCGGGGAGCTGTTTTTT	CASGLVPLGEHTGELFF
-	TRBV6-1	TRBJ2-3	-	TGTGCCAGCAGTGAAATGGTCACAGATACGCAGTATTTT	CASSEMVTDTQYF
-	TRBV6-5	TRBJ1-1	-	TGTGCCAGCAGTTACTCGCACAGGGTGAACACTGAAGCTTTCTTT	CASSYSHRVNTEAFF
-	TRBV28	TRBJ1-6	TRBD1	TGTGCGTTCCAAGAGGGACAGGGGGATAATTCACCCCTCCACTTT	CAFQEGQGDNSPLHF
-	TRBV5-1	TRBJ2-1	TRBD2	TGCGCCAGCAGCTCGGGACTAGCGGGAGGGGGCGATGAGCAGTTCTTC	CASSSGLAGGGDEQFF
-	TRBV27	TRBJ1-2	TRBD1	TGTGCCAGCACTCCGGGGACAGGGACTAACTATGGCTACACCTTC	CASTPGTGTNYGYTF
-	TRBV30	TRBJ2-6	-	TGTGCCTGGGGACTTGGGGCCAACGTCCTGACTTTC	CAWGLGANVLTF
-	TRBV6-5	TRBJ2-7	TRBD2	TGTGCCAGCAGTCAAACCGGGACTAGTTCCTACGAGCAGTACTTC	CASSQTGTSSYEQYF